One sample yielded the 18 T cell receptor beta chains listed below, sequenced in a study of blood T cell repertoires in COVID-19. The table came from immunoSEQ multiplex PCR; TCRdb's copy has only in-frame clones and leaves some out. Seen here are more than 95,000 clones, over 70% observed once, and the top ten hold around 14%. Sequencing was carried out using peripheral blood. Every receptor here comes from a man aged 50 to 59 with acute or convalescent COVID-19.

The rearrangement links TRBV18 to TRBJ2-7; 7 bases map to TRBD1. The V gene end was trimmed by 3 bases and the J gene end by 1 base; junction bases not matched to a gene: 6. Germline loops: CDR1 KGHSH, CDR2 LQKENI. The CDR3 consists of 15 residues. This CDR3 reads CASSPGQIPSYEQYF. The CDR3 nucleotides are TGTGCCAGCTCACCGGGACAGATACCTTCCTACGAGCAGTACTTC.

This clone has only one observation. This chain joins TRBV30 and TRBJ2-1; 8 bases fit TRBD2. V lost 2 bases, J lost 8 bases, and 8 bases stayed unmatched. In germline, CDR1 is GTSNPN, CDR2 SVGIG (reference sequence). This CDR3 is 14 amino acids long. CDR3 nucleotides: TGTGCCTGGAGTACTAGCGGTATCCCTTATGAGCAGTTCTTC. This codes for CAWSTSGIPYEQFF.

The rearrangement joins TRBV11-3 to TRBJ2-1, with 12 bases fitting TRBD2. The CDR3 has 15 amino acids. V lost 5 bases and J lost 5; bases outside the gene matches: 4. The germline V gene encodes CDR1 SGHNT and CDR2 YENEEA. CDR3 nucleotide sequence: TGTGCCAGCAGCCCCGGACTAGCGGGGAACAATGAGCAGTTCTTC. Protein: CASSPGLAGNNEQFF.

CDR3 protein: CAISALAGPNEQFF. CDR3 bases: TGTGCCATCAGCGCTCTAGCGGGGCCGAATGAGCAGTTCTTC. This chain uses TRBV10-3 with TRBJ2-1, with TRBD2 matching 9 bases. The trim removed 6 bases at V and 7 bases at J, leaving 7 bases unmatched. This CDR3 is 14 amino acids long. In germline, CDR1 is ENHRY, CDR2 SYGVKD.

CDR3 amino acids: CSVARDKGQYF. The CDR3 DNA follows: TGCAGCGTTGCCAGGGATAAGGGGCAGTACTTC. The chain has TRBV29-1 and TRBJ2-7; possibly TRBD1 for D (5 bases). The CDR3 is made up of 11 amino acids. Trimming stripped 4 bases from V and 9 bases from J, with 13 bases between. Germline V gene data show CDR1 as SQVTM and CDR2 as ANQGSEA.

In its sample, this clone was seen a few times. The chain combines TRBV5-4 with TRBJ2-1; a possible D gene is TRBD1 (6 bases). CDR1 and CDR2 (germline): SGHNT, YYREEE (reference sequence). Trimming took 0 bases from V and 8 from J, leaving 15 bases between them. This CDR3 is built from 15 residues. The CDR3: CASSLGGQGSDEQFF. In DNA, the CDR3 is TGTGCCAGCAGCTTGGGAGGTCAGGGGTCGGATGAGCAGTTCTTC.

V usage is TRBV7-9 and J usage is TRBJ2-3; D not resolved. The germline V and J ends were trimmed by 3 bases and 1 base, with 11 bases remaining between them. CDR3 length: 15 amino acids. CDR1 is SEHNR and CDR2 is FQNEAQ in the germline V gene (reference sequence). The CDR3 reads CASSFSPEGTDTQYF. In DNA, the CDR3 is TGTGCCAGCAGCTTTTCCCCCGAGGGCACAGATACGCAGTATTTT.

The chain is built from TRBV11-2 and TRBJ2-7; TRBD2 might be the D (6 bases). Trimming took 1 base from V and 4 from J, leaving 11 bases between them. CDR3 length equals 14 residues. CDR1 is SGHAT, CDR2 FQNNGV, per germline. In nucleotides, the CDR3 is TGTGCCAGCAGCTTAGCCAGGAGGGCTTACGAGCAGTACTTC. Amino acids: CASSLARRAYEQYF.

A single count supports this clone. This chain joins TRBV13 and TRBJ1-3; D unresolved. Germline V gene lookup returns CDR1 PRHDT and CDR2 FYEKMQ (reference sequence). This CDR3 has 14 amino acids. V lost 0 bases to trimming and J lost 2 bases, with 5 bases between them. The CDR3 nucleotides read TGTGCCAGCAGCTTAGGGGAGACTGGAAACACCATATATTTT. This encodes CASSLGETGNTIYF.

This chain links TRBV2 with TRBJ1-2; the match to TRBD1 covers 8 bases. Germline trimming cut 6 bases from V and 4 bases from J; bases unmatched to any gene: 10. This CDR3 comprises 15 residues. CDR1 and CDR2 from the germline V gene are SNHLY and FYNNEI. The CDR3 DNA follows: TGTGCCAGCAGCCGCGCCGGGACAGGAAGCTATGGCTACACCTTC. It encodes CASSRAGTGSYGYTF.

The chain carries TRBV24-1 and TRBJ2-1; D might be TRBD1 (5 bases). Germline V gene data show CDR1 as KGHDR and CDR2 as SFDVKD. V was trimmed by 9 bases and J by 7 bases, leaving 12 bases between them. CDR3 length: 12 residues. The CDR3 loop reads CATEAGLNEQFF. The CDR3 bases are TGTGCCACCGAGGCAGGGTTGAATGAGCAGTTCTTC.

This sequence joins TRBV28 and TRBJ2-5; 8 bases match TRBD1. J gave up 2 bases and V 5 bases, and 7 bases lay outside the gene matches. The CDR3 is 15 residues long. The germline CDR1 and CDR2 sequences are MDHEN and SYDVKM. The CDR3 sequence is CASSPDRAVQETQYF. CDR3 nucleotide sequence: TGTGCCAGCAGTCCGGACAGGGCGGTTCAAGAGACCCAGTACTTC. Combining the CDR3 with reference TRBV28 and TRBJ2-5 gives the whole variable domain DVKVTQSSRYLVKRTGEKVFLECVQDMDHENMFWYRQDPGLGLRLIYFSYDVKMKEKGDIPEGYSVSREKKERFSLILESASTNQTSMYLCASSPDRAVQETQYFGPGTRLLVL.

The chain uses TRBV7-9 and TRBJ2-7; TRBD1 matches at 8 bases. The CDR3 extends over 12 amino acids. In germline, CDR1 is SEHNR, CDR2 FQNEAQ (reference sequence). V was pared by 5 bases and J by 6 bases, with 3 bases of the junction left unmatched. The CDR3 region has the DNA TGTGCCAGCAGCCTAGACAGGGGCGAGCAGTACTTC. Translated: CASSLDRGEQYF.

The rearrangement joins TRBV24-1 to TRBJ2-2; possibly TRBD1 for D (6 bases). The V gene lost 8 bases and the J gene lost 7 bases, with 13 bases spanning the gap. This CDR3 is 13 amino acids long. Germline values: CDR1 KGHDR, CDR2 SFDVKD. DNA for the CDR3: TGTGCCACCAACCCAGGGGTGGGCGGGGAGCTGTTTTTT. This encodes CATNPGVGGELFF.

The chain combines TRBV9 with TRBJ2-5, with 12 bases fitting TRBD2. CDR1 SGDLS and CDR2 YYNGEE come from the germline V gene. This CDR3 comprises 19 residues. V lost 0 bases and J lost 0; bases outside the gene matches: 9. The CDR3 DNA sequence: TGTGCCAGCAGCGTAGGAGTAACTAGCGGGAGGTCGTACCAAGAGACCCAGTACTTC. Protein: CASSVGVTSGRSYQETQYF.

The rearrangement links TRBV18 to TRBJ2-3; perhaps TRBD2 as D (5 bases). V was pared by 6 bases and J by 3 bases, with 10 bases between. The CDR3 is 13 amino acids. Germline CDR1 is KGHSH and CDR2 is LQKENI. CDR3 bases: TGTGCCAGCTCTATGCCGGGGACAGATACGCAGTATTTT. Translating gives CASSMPGTDTQYF.

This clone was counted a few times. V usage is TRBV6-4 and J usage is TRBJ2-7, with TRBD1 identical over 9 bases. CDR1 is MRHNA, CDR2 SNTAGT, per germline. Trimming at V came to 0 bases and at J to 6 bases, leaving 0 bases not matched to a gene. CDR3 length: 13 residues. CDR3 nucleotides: TGTGCCAGCAGTGACTCGGACAGGGGCGAGCAGTACTTC. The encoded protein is CASSDSDRGEQYF.

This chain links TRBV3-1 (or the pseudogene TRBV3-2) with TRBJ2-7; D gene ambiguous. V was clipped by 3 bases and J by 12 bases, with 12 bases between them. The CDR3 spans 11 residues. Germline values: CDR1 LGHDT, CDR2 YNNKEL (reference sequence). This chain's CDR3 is CASSHGWSRYF. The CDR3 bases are TGTGCCAGCAGCCACGGATGGAGTCGGTACTTC.